This is a list of T cell receptor beta chains from one sample in a study of shared clonotypes between healthy human individuals. Only in-frame clones appear in the TCRdb table, and some are missing; sequencing was by immunoSEQ multiplex PCR. The table lists around 610,000 clones, about 96% of them singletons. The sample consisted of naive CD8+ T cells sorted from blood. The receptors originated from a woman aged 30 to 39 in good health. Both conserved end residues are part of each CDR3. The order of the fields is J gene, clone size, V gene, D gene, CDR3 DNA, CDR3 protein. The D gene is left open where the match is weak. Size is stated for part of the rows, as once, few or many counts, or as a class when the clone is expanded.

TRBJ2-3 . TRBV28 . TGTGCCAGCAGTTTGGGGCTAGTCGGGGCGCATTTT CASSLGLVGAHF
TRBJ1-1 . TRBV6-5 . TGTGCCAGCAGTTTCCGGGGGGGCCGCTTGAACACTGAAGCTTTCTTT CASSFRGGRLNTEAFF
TRBJ2-7 once TRBV19 . TGTGCCAGTAGTATGGGGGGACAAGACGAGCAGTACTTC CASSMGGQDEQYF
TRBJ2-1 . TRBV5-4 TRBD2 TGTGCCAGCAGCTTGCTCGGACTAGCGGGCGATCCCAATGAGCAGTTCTTC CASSLLGLAGDPNEQFF
TRBJ1-4 once TRBV30 TRBD1 TGTGCCTGGGGGCGAGACAGGGGTCGTGAAAAACTGTTTTTT CAWGRDRGREKLFF
TRBJ2-7 . TRBV28 TRBD2 TGTGCCAGCAGTGATAGCGGGAGTTTCTACGAGCAGTACTTC CASSDSGSFYEQYF
TRBJ2-7 . TRBV28 TRBD2 TGTGCCAGCAGTTTAATCCAGCGGGAGAACGAGCAGTACTTC CASSLIQRENEQYF
TRBJ2-7 . TRBV6-5 TRBD2 TGTGCCAGCAGTTACGGGGGGGGAGCTCAAGAGCAGTACTTC CASSYGGGAQEQYF
TRBJ1-4 . TRBV28 . TGTGCCAGCACCCGGACGCCTAATGAAAAACTGTTTTTT CASTRTPNEKLFF
TRBJ1-1 . TRBV9 . TGTGCCAGCAGCGTAGGGTCGGGGGCTGAAGCTTTCTTT CASSVGSGAEAFF
TRBJ2-7 . TRBV5-6 TRBD1 TGTGCCAGCAGCTCTGGACAGGGGGCTCTCGAGCAGTACTTC CASSSGQGALEQYF
TRBJ1-2 . TRBV6-5 TRBD1 TGTGCCAGCAGTCCGGACAGGAGGCGCTACACCTTC CASSPDRRRYTF
TRBJ2-7 . TRBV27 . TGTGCCAGCAGTTCCGACAGGAGTGTCAGCGAGCAGTACTTC CASSSDRSVSEQYF
TRBJ2-2 . TRBV29-1 . TGCAGCGTTGAAGTTGGCGGGGAGCTGTTTTTT CSVEVGGELFF
TRBJ1-5 once TRBV5-1 TRBD1 TGCGCCAGCAGCCCTGGGGAGGGGGCACAGCCCCAGCATTTT CASSPGEGAQPQHF
TRBJ2-6 . TRBV6-1 . TGTGCCAGCAGTGAAGCGCCATTCTCTGGGGCCAACGTCCTGACTTTC CASSEAPFSGANVLTF
TRBJ2-7 . TRBV11-2 . TGTGCCAGCAGCTTGGAGGGGCCATCCTACGAGCAGTACTTC CASSLEGPSYEQYF
TRBJ2-7 . TRBV19 TRBD2 TGTGCCAGTAGTTCGGCACTAGCGGGTAAAAGCTCCTACGAGCAGTACTTC CASSSALAGKSSYEQYF
TRBJ2-7 once TRBV28 . TGTGCCAGCAGTTTAGCTGGGAACGAGCAGTACTTC CASSLAGNEQYF
TRBJ1-1 . TRBV5-6 TRBD1 TGTGCCAGCAGCTTTCAGGGGGCGGGAGGGAACACTGAAGCTTTCTTT CASSFQGAGGNTEAFF
TRBJ2-7 . TRBV15 TRBD1 TGTGCCACCAGCAGAGATTCCGAACAGGGGGCGTGGGAGCAGTACTTC CATSRDSEQGAWEQYF
TRBJ2-7 . TRBV7-9 TRBD2 TGTGCCAGCAGCTTTCCCGGGGGGACCCCTAACTACGAGCAGTACTTC CASSFPGGTPNYEQYF
TRBJ2-7 . TRBV7-9 . TGTGCCAGCAGCTTAGGCCCCTCTGGACACTACGAGCAGTACTTC CASSLGPSGHYEQYF
TRBJ2-7 . TRBV28 TRBD1 TGTGCCAGCAGTGCGTACAGGGGCTTCTACGAGCAGTACTTC CASSAYRGFYEQYF
TRBJ2-1 . TRBV15 . TGTGCCACCAGCAAGGCAACTAGCTTTGGGGAGCAGTTCTTC CATSKATSFGEQFF
TRBJ2-1 . TRBV27 TRBD2 TGTGCCAGCAGTCCAGGGACTAGCGGCTACAATGAGCAGTTCTTC CASSPGTSGYNEQFF
TRBJ2-7 . TRBV7-9 . TGTGCCAGCAGCTCCCGATATGGGTCCGGGTACGAGCAGTACTTC CASSSRYGSGYEQYF
TRBJ2-7 . TRBV25-1 TRBD2 TGTGCCAGCAGTGCCGGGACTAGCGGGATACCCTCCTACGAGCAGTACTTC CASSAGTSGIPSYEQYF
TRBJ2-3 . TRBV5-1 . TGCGCCAGCAGCTCCCGAATAGCTGATACGCAGTATTTT CASSSRIADTQYF
TRBJ2-1 . TRBV10-3 . TGTGCCATCGGGCCTAACTACAATGAGCAGTTCTTC CAIGPNYNEQFF
TRBJ2-7 . TRBV27 . TGTGCCAGCAGTTTAGGGGTAATCGGCGACGAGCAGTACTTC CASSLGVIGDEQYF
TRBJ2-1 once TRBV13 . TGTGCCAGCAGCTACCGGGACTTCGGGAATGAGCAGTTCTTC CASSYRDFGNEQFF
TRBJ2-7 . TRBV7-2 TRBD1 TGTGCCAGCAGCTTAGAAGTTACAGGGGGAAACTACGAGCAGTACTTC CASSLEVTGGNYEQYF
TRBJ2-1 . TRBV6-5 . TGTGCCAGCAGTTACAGTGTTGGGGACAATGAGCAGTTCTTC CASSYSVGDNEQFF
TRBJ2-7 . TRBV5-1 . TGCGCCAGCAGCTTGGGTTTCGGGACCTACGAGCAGTACTTC CASSLGFGTYEQYF
TRBJ2-3 . TRBV9 . TGTGCCAGCAGCAAGTCCGGGGGTGCGGATACGCAGTATTTT CASSKSGGADTQYF
TRBJ1-2 . TRBV29-1 TRBD1 TGCAGCGTCGTCGGACAGGCTACTAACTATGGCTACACCTTC CSVVGQATNYGYTF